This is a list of T cell receptor beta chains from one sample in a study of T cells in localized non-small cell lung cancer. Using immunoSEQ multiplex PCR, the repertoire was profiled, and TCRdb retains in-frame clones only, with some absent. The repertoire includes 30,000 to 35,000 clones, about 89% of them detected once, and 2.5% to 3.5% sits in the top ten. The source was peripheral blood, collected before any cancer treatment. Receptors were obtained from a female donor at least 60 years old with stage I lung adenocarcinoma. Each CDR3 is given with its conserved first and last residue. A D gene is named only where the DNA matches it firmly. Size tells how often a clone was seen (once, few, many) or the class of an expanded clone, and some rows leave it out.

V	size	D	length	J	CDR3	DNA
TRBV7-9	.	.	13	TRBJ2-5	CASSLGGRETQYF	TGTGCCAGCAGCTTAGGAGGGCGGGAGACCCAGTACTTC
TRBV7-9	.	.	13	TRBJ1-1	CASSFQGDTEAFF	TGTGCCAGCAGCTTCCAAGGGGACACTGAAGCTTTCTTT
TRBV29-1	.	.	12	TRBJ1-1	CSVGQANTEAFF	TGCAGCGTTGGCCAGGCGAACACTGAAGCTTTCTTT
TRBV7-6	.	.	15	TRBJ1-4	CASSSQQGIVEKLFF	TGTGCCAGCAGCTCCCAACAGGGAATAGTTGAAAAACTGTTTTTT
TRBV7-2	.	.	16	TRBJ2-1	CASSPRASNRVWEQFF	TGTGCCAGCAGCCCCCGGGCTAGTAACCGGGTTTGGGAGCAGTTCTTC
TRBV25-1	.	.	15	TRBJ2-7	CASSSYFEGKHEQYF	TGTGCCAGCAGTTCCTACTTCGAAGGAAAGCACGAGCAGTACTTC
TRBV6-6	.	TRBD1	15	TRBJ1-2	CASSYSRDRGYGYTF	TGTGCCAGCAGTTACTCACGGGACAGGGGCTATGGCTACACCTTC
TRBV5-1	.	.	17	TRBJ2-3	CASSSILRGRVTDTQYF	TGCGCCAGCAGCTCTATTCTCCGCGGACGGGTCACAGATACGCAGTATTTT
TRBV7-9	.	.	14	TRBJ1-3	CASSLDRAGNTIYF	TGTGCCAGCAGCTTAGACAGGGCTGGAAACACCATATATTTT
TRBV7-6	.	.	12	TRBJ1-5	CASSSPEGPQHF	TGTGCCAGCAGCTCCCCCGAGGGGCCCCAGCATTTT
TRBV9	.	.	13	TRBJ2-2	CASSVSGGGELFF	TGTGCCAGCAGCGTGTCGGGTGGCGGGGAGCTGTTTTTT
TRBV18	.	.	13	TRBJ1-1	CASSRTEGTEAFF	TGTGCCAGCTCACGGACAGAAGGCACTGAAGCTTTCTTT
TRBV5-1	.	TRBD1	17	TRBJ1-3	CASSPGQGLSSGNTIYF	TGCGCCAGCAGCCCCGGACAGGGGTTAAGCTCTGGAAACACCATATATTTT
TRBV23-1	once	TRBD2	14	TRBJ2-7	CASSQGAGGYEQYF	TGCGCCAGCAGTCAGGGTGCGGGAGGTTACGAGCAGTACTTC
TRBV28	.	.	14	TRBJ2-7	CASIPGHRPYEQYF	TGTGCCAGCATCCCGGGACATCGACCCTACGAGCAGTACTTC
TRBV4-1	.	.	15	TRBJ1-4	CASSQEGPLREKLFF	TGCGCCAGCAGCCAAGAAGGGCCGCTCAGGGAAAAACTGTTTTTT
TRBV19	once	.	15	TRBJ1-2	CASSISPGANYGYTF	TGTGCCAGTAGTATAAGTCCGGGTGCTAACTATGGCTACACCTTC
TRBV7-9	.	.	16	TRBJ2-4	CASSLGAGLAKNIQYF	TGTGCCAGCAGCTTAGGAGCAGGGCTAGCCAAAAACATTCAGTACTTC
TRBV11-2	.	.	16	TRBJ1-3	CASSMTGRHSGNTIYF	TGTGCCAGCAGCATGACGGGACGCCACTCTGGAAACACCATATATTTT
TRBV28	.	TRBD1	14	TRBJ1-1	CASSSAGGSAEAFF	TGTGCCAGCAGTTCCGCAGGGGGCTCCGCTGAAGCTTTCTTT
TRBV25-1	.	TRBD1	15	TRBJ2-7	CASSPPGTGYGEQYF	TGTGCCAGCTCACCCCCCGGGACAGGGTACGGAGAGCAGTACTTC
TRBV10-3	.	.	15	TRBJ1-5	CAISEYRGSNQPQHF	TGTGCCATCAGTGAGTACCGGGGAAGCAATCAGCCCCAGCATTTT
TRBV7-6	.	.	16	TRBJ1-3	CASSLGTGTLGNTIYF	TGTGCCAGCAGCTTAGGCACAGGGACTCTCGGAAACACCATATATTTT
TRBV28	.	.	14	TRBJ1-2	CASSPPGSNYGYTF	TGTGCCAGCAGTCCCCCCGGGAGTAACTATGGCTACACCTTC
TRBV7-9	.	.	13	TRBJ2-7	CASSQISGYEQYF	TGTGCCAGCAGCCAAATCTCGGGCTACGAGCAGTACTTC
TRBV11-2	.	.	14	TRBJ1-1	CASSLVRGAEGAFF	TGTGCCAGCAGCTTAGTGAGGGGCGCGGAGGGAGCTTTCTTT
TRBV29-1	.	.	11	TRBJ2-3	CSVENTDTQYF	TGCAGCGTTGAAAACACAGATACGCAGTATTTT
TRBV30	.	TRBD2	14	TRBJ2-5	CAWMGLAGVGTQYF	TGTGCCTGGATGGGACTAGCGGGAGTGGGGACCCAGTACTTC
TRBV27	.	.	13	TRBJ2-7	CASSSNRAYEQYF	TGTGCCAGCAGTAGCAACAGGGCCTACGAGCAGTACTTC
TRBV11-2	.	.	13	TRBJ1-1	CASSLRGGTEAFF	TGTGCCAGCAGCTTGAGGGGCGGCACTGAAGCTTTCTTT
TRBV7-8	.	.	17	TRBJ1-1	CASSPRVWTGLTTEAFF	TGTGCCAGCAGCCCGAGGGTCTGGACTGGACTTACCACTGAAGCTTTCTTT
TRBV5-4	few	.	14	TRBJ1-1	CASSLVSGEAEAFF	TGTGCCAGCAGCTTGGTATCAGGGGAGGCTGAAGCTTTCTTT
TRBV28	.	.	13	TRBJ1-4	CASSPGRLEKLFF	TGTGCCAGCAGTCCGGGACGGCTCGAAAAACTGTTTTTT
TRBV5-8	once	.	15	TRBJ2-3	CASTAGRWAADTQYF	TGTGCCAGTACCGCAGGGAGGTGGGCCGCAGATACGCAGTATTTT
TRBV11-3	.	.	15	TRBJ2-1	CASSSQGAGEHEQFF	TGTGCCAGCAGCTCCCAGGGGGCGGGAGAGCATGAGCAGTTCTTC
TRBV6-5	few	TRBD1	15	TRBJ2-1	CASSYSPGGRDEQFF	TGTGCCAGCAGTTACTCTCCAGGGGGCAGGGATGAGCAGTTCTTC
TRBV11-2	.	.	15	TRBJ1-4	CASRGGDSNNEKLFF	TGTGCCAGCAGGGGGGGAGACAGCAATAATGAAAAACTGTTTTTT
TRBV11-2	few	.	13	TRBJ1-1	CASSPQRGTEAFF	TGTGCCAGCAGCCCCCAGCGGGGCACTGAAGCTTTCTTT
TRBV4-3	once	TRBD1	15	TRBJ2-1	CASSQPTGGYNEQFF	TGCGCCAGCAGCCAACCAACAGGGGGCTACAATGAGCAGTTCTTC
TRBV6-5	.	TRBD1	15	TRBJ1-2	CASSPGTGGGYGYTF	TGTGCCAGCAGTCCCGGGACAGGGGGCGGCTATGGCTACACCTTC
TRBV5-1	.	.	13	TRBJ2-3	CASSLTSTDTQYF	TGCGCCAGCAGCTTAACTAGCACAGATACGCAGTATTTT
TRBV7-6	.	TRBD2	15	TRBJ2-2	CASRSGLANTGELFF	TGTGCCAGCAGATCGGGACTAGCGAACACCGGGGAGCTGTTTTTT
TRBV4-2	.	TRBD2	15	TRBJ2-1	CASRQTERERHEQFF	TGTGCCAGCAGGCAAACCGAGCGGGAGCGCCATGAGCAGTTCTTC
TRBV29-1	.	.	14	TRBJ2-3	CSADLRVPADTQYF	TGCAGCGCCGATCTCAGGGTTCCTGCAGATACGCAGTATTTT
TRBV10-1	.	TRBD2	15	TRBJ2-3	CASSMTSGRTDTQYF	TGCGCCAGCAGTATGACTAGCGGGAGGACAGATACGCAGTATTTT
TRBV9	.	.	14	TRBJ2-7	CASSVGSLDYEQYF	TGTGCCAGCAGCGTAGGGAGTCTTGACTACGAGCAGTACTTC
TRBV4-3	.	TRBD2	17	TRBJ2-1	CASSQDTGAGLGIWQFF	TGCGCCAGCAGCCAAGATACCGGGGCCGGACTAGGGATTTGGCAGTTCTTC
TRBV4-2	.	.	15	TRBJ2-1	CASSQVQGSYNEQFF	TGTGCCAGCAGCCAAGTCCAAGGAAGCTACAATGAGCAGTTCTTC
TRBV20-1	.	TRBD2	11	TRBJ2-1	CSALGTSGGLF	TGCAGTGCTTTAGGGACTAGCGGGGGACTCTTC
TRBV18	once	.	14	TRBJ1-1	CASSPQGMNTEAFF	TGTGCCAGCTCACCTCAGGGGATGAACACTGAAGCTTTCTTT
TRBV10-2	few	.	12	TRBJ1-1	CASSQLNTEAFF	TGCGCCAGCAGTCAGTTGAACACTGAAGCTTTCTTT
TRBV29-1	.	TRBD2	13	TRBJ2-3	CSAGLAGVDTQYF	TGCAGCGCTGGACTAGCGGGAGTGGATACGCAGTATTTT
TRBV5-1	.	.	15	TRBJ1-4	CASSLAANPNEKLFF	TGCGCCAGCAGCTTGGCGGCTAACCCTAATGAAAAACTGTTTTTT
TRBV6-1	.	TRBD1	14	TRBJ1-2	CASSEAAGGHGYTF	TGTGCCAGCAGTGAAGCCGCAGGGGGGCATGGCTACACCTTC